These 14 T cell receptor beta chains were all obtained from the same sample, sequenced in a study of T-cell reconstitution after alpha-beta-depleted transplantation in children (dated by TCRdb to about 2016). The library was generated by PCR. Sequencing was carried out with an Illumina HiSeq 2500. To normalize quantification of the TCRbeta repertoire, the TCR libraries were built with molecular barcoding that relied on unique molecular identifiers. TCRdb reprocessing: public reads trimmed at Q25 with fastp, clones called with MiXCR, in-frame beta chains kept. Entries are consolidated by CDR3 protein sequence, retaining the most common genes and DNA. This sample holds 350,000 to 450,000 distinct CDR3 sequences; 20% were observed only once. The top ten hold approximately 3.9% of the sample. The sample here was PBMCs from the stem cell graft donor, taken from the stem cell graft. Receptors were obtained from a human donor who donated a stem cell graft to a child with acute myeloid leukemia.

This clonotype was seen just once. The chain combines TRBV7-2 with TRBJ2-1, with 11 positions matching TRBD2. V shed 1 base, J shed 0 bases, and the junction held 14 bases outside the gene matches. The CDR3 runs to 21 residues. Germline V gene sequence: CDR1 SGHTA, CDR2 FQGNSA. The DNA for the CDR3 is TGTGCCAGCAGCTTAGGGCCTCCGGGACTAGCGGCCTCAAGCTCCTACAATGAGCAGTTCTTC. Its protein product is CASSLGPPGLAASSSYNEQFF.

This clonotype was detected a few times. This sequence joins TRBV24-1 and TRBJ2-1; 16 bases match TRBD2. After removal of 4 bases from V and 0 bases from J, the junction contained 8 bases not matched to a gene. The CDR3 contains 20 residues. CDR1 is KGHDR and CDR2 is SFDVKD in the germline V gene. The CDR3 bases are TGTGCCACCAGTGAGCCGGGACTAGCGGGAGGGTCCCTCTCCTACAATGAGCAGTTCTTC. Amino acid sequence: CATSEPGLAGGSLSYNEQFF.

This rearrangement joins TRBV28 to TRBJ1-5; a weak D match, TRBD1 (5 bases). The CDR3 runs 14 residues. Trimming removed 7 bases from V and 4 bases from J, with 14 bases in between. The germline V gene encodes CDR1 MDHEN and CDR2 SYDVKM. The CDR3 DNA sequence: TGTGCCAGCACGAGGGGCAGGCTTAATCAGCCCCAGCATTTT. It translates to CASTRGRLNQPQHF.

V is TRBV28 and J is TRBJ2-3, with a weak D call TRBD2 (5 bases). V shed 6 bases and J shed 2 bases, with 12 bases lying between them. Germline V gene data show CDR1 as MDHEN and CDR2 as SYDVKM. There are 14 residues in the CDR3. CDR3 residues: CASSPTSLTDTQYF. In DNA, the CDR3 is TGTGCCAGCAGCCCTACTAGTCTCACAGATACGCAGTATTTT. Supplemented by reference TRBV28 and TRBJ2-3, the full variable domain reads DVKVTQSSRYLVKRTGEKVFLECVQDMDHENMFWYRQDPGLGLRLIYFSYDVKMKEKGDIPEGYSVSREKKERFSLILESASTNQTSMYLCASSPTSLTDTQYFGPGTRLTVL.

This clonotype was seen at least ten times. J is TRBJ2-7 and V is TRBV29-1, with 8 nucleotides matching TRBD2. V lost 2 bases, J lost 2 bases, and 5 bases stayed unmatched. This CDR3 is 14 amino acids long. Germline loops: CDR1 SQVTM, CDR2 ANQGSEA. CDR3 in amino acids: CSVERPGLAYEQYF. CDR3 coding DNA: TGCAGCGTTGAACGACCGGGACTAGCCTACGAGCAGTACTTC.

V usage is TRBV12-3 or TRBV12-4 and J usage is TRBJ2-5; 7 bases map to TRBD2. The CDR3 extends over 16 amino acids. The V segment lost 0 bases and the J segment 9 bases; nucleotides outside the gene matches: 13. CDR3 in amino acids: CASSLAPGLREVAQYF. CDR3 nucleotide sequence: TGTGCCAGCAGTTTAGCGCCCGGCTTACGGGAGGTGGCCCAGTACTTC.

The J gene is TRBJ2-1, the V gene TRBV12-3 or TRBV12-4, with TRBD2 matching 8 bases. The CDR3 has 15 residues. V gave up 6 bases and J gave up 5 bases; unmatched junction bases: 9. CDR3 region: CASRPSGRQDNEQFF. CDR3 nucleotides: TGTGCCAGCAGGCCGAGCGGGAGACAAGACAATGAGCAGTTCTTC.

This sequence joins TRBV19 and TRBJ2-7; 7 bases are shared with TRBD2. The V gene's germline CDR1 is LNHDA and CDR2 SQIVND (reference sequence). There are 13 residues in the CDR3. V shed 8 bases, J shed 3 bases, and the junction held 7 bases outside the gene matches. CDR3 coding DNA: TGTGCCAGTCGGGCTAGCGGCGACTACGAGCAGTACTTC. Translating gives CASRASGDYEQYF.

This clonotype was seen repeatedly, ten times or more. CDR3 residues: CASSGQETQYF. DNA for the CDR3: TGTGCCAGCAGTGGACAAGAGACCCAGTACTTC. V gene TRBV2 combines with J gene TRBJ2-5; D remains ambiguous. This CDR3 spans 11 amino acids. The germline CDR1 and CDR2 sequences are SNHLY and FYNNEI. V was pared by 4 bases and J by 2 bases, with 2 bases between.

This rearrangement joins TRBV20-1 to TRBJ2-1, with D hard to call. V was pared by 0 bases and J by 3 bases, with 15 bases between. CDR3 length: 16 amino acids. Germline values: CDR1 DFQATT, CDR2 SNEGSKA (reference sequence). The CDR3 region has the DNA TGCAGTGCTAGAGATATGGGCAGGCTGGTCTACAATGAGCAGTTCTTC. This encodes CSARDMGRLVYNEQFF.

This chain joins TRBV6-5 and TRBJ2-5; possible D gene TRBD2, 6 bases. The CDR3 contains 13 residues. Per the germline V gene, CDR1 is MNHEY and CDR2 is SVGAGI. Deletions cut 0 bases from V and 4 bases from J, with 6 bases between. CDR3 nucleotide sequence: TGTGCCAGCAGTTACTCGGGGGGAGAGACCCAGTACTTC. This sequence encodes CASSYSGGETQYF.

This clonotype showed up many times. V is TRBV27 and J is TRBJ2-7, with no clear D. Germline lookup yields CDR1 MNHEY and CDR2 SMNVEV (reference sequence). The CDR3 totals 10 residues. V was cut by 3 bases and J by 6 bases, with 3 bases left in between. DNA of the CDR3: TGTGCCAGCAGTTTCCGCGAGCAGTACTTC. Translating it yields CASSFREQYF.

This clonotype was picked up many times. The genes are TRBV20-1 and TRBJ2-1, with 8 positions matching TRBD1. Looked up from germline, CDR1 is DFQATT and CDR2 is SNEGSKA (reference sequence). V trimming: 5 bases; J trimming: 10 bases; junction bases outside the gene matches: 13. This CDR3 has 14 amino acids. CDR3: CSAYPGDRPLEQFF. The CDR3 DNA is TGCAGTGCTTACCCGGGGGACAGGCCATTAGAGCAGTTCTTC.

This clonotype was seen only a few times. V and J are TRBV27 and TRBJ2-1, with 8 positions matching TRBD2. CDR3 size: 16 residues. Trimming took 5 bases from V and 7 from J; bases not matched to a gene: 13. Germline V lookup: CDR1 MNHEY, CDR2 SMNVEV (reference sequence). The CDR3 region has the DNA TGTGCCAGCAGTATCATAGCGGGAAACTTGGGGAATGAGCAGTTCTTC. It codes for CASSIIAGNLGNEQFF.